The 16 T cell receptor beta chains listed next were all sequenced from one sample in a study of beta chain features in type 1 diabetes. The entirety of the isolated RNA underwent reverse transcription, so expressed TCRB transcripts were sequenced. Some clones are missing from TCRdb's copy, which holds only in-frame ones; the method was immunoSEQ multiplex PCR. The data contain 30,000 to 45,000 clones, around 64% of them singletons. Sequencing was performed on Tregs from blood. The receptor set was obtained from a woman in her twenties or thirties in good health.

By sample fraction, this clone is medium-sized (0.01 to 0.1%). The chain links TRBV9 to TRBJ2-1; 12 bases fit TRBD2. The germline gives CDR1 SGDLS, CDR2 YYNGEE. Germline trimming cut 2 bases from V and 9 bases from J; bases unmatched to any gene: 3. The CDR3 extends over 14 amino acids. CDR3 nucleotide sequence: TGTGCCAGCAGCGTGACTAGCGGGAGCGGTGAGCAGTTCTTC. As protein: CASSVTSGSGEQFF. Full variable domain (rest looked up from reference TRBV9 and TRBJ2-1): DSGVTQTPKHLITATGQRVTLRCSPRSGDLSVYWYQQSLDQGLQFLIQYYNGEERAKGNILERFSAQQFPDLHSELNLSSLELGDSALYFCASSVTSGSGEQFFGPGTRLTVL.

J is TRBJ1-4 and V is TRBV5-1; no reliable D call. The length of the CDR3 is 15 residues. V lost 1 base, J lost 0 bases, and 7 bases lay in between. Germline V gene sequence: CDR1 SGHRS, CDR2 YFSETQ. The CDR3 sequence is CASSLSPTTNEKLFF. In nucleotides, the CDR3 is TGCGCCAGCAGCTTGTCGCCTACAACTAATGAAAAACTGTTTTTT.

V usage is TRBV18 and J usage is TRBJ2-7, with a weak D call TRBD1 (5 bases). The CDR3 covers 13 residues. V lost 5 bases, J lost 3 bases, and 11 bases lay in between. Germline V gives CDR1 KGHSH, CDR2 LQKENI. The CDR3 nucleotides read TGTGCCAGCTCATTCGGACAAATCTACGAGCAGTACTTC. It yields the protein CASSFGQIYEQYF.

The V call is TRBV11-2, the J call TRBJ2-1; D call uncertain. V was trimmed by 1 base and J by 5 bases, leaving 12 bases between them. Germline CDR1 is SGHAT and CDR2 is FQNNGV. The CDR3 runs 15 residues. This CDR3 reads CASSLVAGLDNEQFF. The CDR3, as DNA: TGTGCCAGCAGCTTAGTGGCAGGTCTCGACAATGAGCAGTTCTTC.

The V gene is TRBV11-1, the J gene TRBJ2-6, with D perhaps matching TRBD2 (5 bases). With 3 bases removed from V and 2 bases from J, the gap between germline ends came to 8 bases. The CDR3 runs to 15 residues. The germline CDR1 and CDR2 sequences are SGHAT and FQDESV (reference sequence). CDR3 residues: CASSFWETGANVLTF. As DNA, the CDR3 is TGTGCCAGCAGCTTCTGGGAGACTGGGGCCAACGTCCTGACTTTC.

The gene calls are TRBV19 and TRBJ2-1, with 9 bases lining up with TRBD2. Unmatched junction bases numbered 12, after V lost 4 bases and J lost 5 bases. The germline gives CDR1 LNHDA, CDR2 SQIVND (reference sequence). The CDR3 has 17 residues. CDR3 bases: TGTGCCAGTAGTAGATTTACGGCGGGAGGGCCCCACAATGAGCAGTTCTTC. Its protein product is CASSRFTAGGPHNEQFF. Looking up the rest from reference TRBV19 and TRBJ2-1 gives the full variable domain: DGGITQSPKYLFRKEGQNVTLSCEQNLNHDAMYWYRQDPGQGLRLIYYSQIVNDFQKGDIAEGYSVSREKKESFPLTVTSAQKNPTAFYLCASSRFTAGGPHNEQFFGPGTRLTVL.

The chain is built from TRBV2 and TRBJ1-2; 9 nucleotides agree with TRBD1. The V gene's germline CDR1 is SNHLY and CDR2 FYNNEI. The CDR3 contains 14 residues. The junction had 9 bases not matched to a gene; V was cut back by 8 bases and J by 5 bases. The CDR3 spells CASGETGGWYGYTF. The CDR3 DNA is TGTGCCAGCGGAGAGACAGGGGGTTGGTATGGCTACACCTTC. Looking up the rest from reference TRBV2 and TRBJ1-2 gives the full variable domain: EPEVTQTPSHQVTQMGQEVILRCVPISNHLYFYWYRQILGQKVEFLVSFYNNEISEKSEIFDDQFSVERPDGSNFTLKIRSTKLEDSAMYFCASGETGGWYGYTFGSGTRLTVV.

CDR3 loop: CASSQVPGQLEKLFF. The CDR3 nucleotides read TGCGCCAGCAGCCAGGTACCGGGACAGTTAGAAAAACTGTTTTTT. The rearrangement joins TRBV4-1 to TRBJ1-4; 7 nucleotides align to TRBD1. Germline CDR1 is MGHRA and CDR2 is YSYEKL. This CDR3 is 15 amino acids long. V was clipped by 3 bases and J by 8 bases; unmatched bases: 9.

CDR3 sequence reads: CASSSSSGLAGMDTQYF. The CDR3 nucleotides read TGTGCCAGCAGCTCCTCGTCGGGACTAGCGGGAATGGATACGCAGTATTTT. This chain uses TRBV7-2 with TRBJ2-3; 13 bases line up with TRBD2. Germline V CDR1 and CDR2: SGHTA, FQGNSA. The CDR3 length is 17 residues. J lost 6 bases, V lost 4 bases, and 10 bases had no gene match. Looking up the rest from reference TRBV7-2 and TRBJ2-3 gives the full variable domain: GAGVSQSPSNKVTEKGKDVELRCDPISGHTALYWYRQSLGQGLEFLIYFQGNSAPDKSGLPSDRFSAERTGGSVSTLTIQRTQQEDSAVYLCASSSSSGLAGMDTQYFGPGTRLTVL.

The chain combines TRBV29-1 with TRBJ2-7, with 8 nucleotides matching TRBD1. J lost 5 bases, V lost 5 bases, and 5 bases had no gene match. The CDR3 totals 12 residues. Germline CDR1 and CDR2: SQVTM and ANQGSEA. The CDR3 DNA sequence: TGCAGCGTTCCACAGGGGGGAGACGAGCAGTACTTC. Translated, it gives CSVPQGGDEQYF.

The chain combines TRBV28 with TRBJ2-1, with 11 bases matching TRBD2. This CDR3 comprises 13 residues. The trim removed 6 bases at V and 10 bases at J, leaving 5 bases unmatched. Germline lookup yields CDR1 MDHEN and CDR2 SYDVKM. CDR3 nucleotide sequence: TGTGCCAGCAGACTAGCGGGAGTGGAGGAGCAGTTCTTC. It yields the protein CASRLAGVEEQFF.

In its sample, this clone was seen once. The chain employs TRBV28 and TRBJ2-1; 9 bases agree with TRBD2. From germline, CDR1 is MDHEN and CDR2 SYDVKM. Losses at the gene ends were 5 bases for V and 4 bases for J; bases not matched to a gene: 9. The CDR3 runs to 16 residues. The CDR3 reads CASSPPLAGFYNEQFF. CDR3 DNA sequence: TGTGCCAGCAGTCCACCTCTAGCGGGATTTTACAATGAGCAGTTCTTC.

The genes are TRBV4-3 and TRBJ1-1; D is uncertain. This CDR3 region has 13 residues. Germline CDR1 LGHNA, CDR2 YSLEER. V was shortened by 4 bases and J by 3 bases, with 9 bases between the two germline ends. The CDR3 protein is CASSLTRDTEAFF. The CDR3 nucleotides read TGCGCCAGCAGCCTAACCCGGGACACTGAAGCTTTCTTT.

The chain employs TRBV11-3 and TRBJ2-5, with D tentatively TRBD1 (7 bases). Germline values: CDR1 SGHNT, CDR2 YENEEA. The V end lost 1 base, the J end lost 5 bases, and 14 bases lay between the germline ends. This CDR3 is 15 amino acids long. The CDR3 nucleotides read TGTGCCAGCAGCTTAGGACAGGGTAGCGGCGAGACCCAGTACTTC. Translation: CASSLGQGSGETQYF.

The chain has TRBV7-3 and TRBJ2-5; the D gene is possibly TRBD1 (5 bases). The CDR3 consists of 13 residues. V lost 4 bases and J lost 4, with 10 bases in between. Germline CDR1 SGHTA, CDR2 FQGTGA. CDR3 residues: CASSSWGSETQYF. For the CDR3, the DNA is TGTGCCAGCAGCTCGTGGGGCTCAGAGACCCAGTACTTC.

This clone was counted only a few times. This chain uses TRBV7-8 with TRBJ2-1, with TRBD2 matching 9 bases. Germline V lookup: CDR1 SGHVS, CDR2 FQNEAQ. V trimming: 3 bases; J trimming: 6 bases; junction bases outside the gene matches: 15. This CDR3 comprises 18 residues. The CDR3 DNA is TGTGCCAGCAGCTTTTTTGCCCGGTCTAGCGGGACCCCCAATGAGCAGTTCTTC. Translating it yields CASSFFARSSGTPNEQFF.